This T cell receptor (beta chain) was found in a study of CD8 T cells in Susac syndrome. Reverse transcription of about 0.5 to 1 ug RNA used random hexamers. An immunoSEQ multiplex PCR amplified TCR beta CDR3 over 54 Vbeta and 13 Jbeta. TCRdb re-called the immunoSEQ multiplex PCR reads with MiXCR, one entry per CDR3 protein. The table shows about 140,000 distinct CDR3 sequences, with 95% occurring only once. With V trimmed by 6 bases and J by 0 bases, 2 bases remained unmatched. The germline V gene encodes CDR1 MDHEN and CDR2 SYDVKM. The CDR3 contains 14 residues. CD8+ and CD4+ T cells were negatively isolated; TEMRA cells were FACS-enriched.

Sequenced input: CD8+ T cells from PBMCs. J is TRBJ2-7 and V is TRBV28, with 10 bases lining up with TRBD1. The sequence was collected from a human donor with Susac syndrome. The CDR3 spells CASSRTGGSYEQYF. For the CDR3, the DNA is TGTGCCAGCAGCCGGACAGGGGGCTCCTACGAGCAGTACTTC.